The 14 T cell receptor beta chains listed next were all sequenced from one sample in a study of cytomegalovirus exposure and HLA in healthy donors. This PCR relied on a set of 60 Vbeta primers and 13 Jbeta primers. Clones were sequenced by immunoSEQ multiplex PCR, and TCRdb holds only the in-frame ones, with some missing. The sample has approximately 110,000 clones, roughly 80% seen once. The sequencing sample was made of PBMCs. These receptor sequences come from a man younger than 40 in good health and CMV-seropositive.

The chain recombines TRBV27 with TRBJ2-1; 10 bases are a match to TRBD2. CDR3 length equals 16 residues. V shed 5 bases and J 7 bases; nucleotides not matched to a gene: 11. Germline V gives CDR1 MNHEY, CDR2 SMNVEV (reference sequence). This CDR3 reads CASSPRLAGAWNEQFF. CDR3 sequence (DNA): TGTGCCAGCAGTCCCCGTCTAGCGGGGGCGTGGAATGAGCAGTTCTTC.

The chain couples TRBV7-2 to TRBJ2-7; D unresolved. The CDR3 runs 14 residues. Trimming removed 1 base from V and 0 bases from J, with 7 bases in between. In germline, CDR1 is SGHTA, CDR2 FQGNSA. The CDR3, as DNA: TGTGCCAGCAGCTTAGGGCCAGGCTCCTACGAGCAGTACTTC. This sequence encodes CASSLGPGSYEQYF.

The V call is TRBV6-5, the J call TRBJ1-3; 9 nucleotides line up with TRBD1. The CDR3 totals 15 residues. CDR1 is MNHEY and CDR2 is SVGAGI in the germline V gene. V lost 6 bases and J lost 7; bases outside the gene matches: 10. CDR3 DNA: TGTGCCAGCAGAGGAACAGGGGGCGCGCGGAACACCATATATTTT. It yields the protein CASRGTGGARNTIYF.

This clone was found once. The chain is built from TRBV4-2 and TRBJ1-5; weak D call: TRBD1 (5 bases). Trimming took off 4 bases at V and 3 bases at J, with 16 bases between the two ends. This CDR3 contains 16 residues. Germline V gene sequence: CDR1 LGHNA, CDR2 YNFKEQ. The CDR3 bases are TGTGCCAGCAGCCTGCGGGGAGACAGAAACAATCAGCCCCAGCATTTT. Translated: CASSLRGDRNNQPQHF.

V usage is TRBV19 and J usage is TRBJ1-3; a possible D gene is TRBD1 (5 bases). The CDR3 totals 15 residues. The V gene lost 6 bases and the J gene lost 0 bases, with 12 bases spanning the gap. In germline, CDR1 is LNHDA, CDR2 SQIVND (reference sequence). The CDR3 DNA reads TGTGCCAGTAGGGAACAGGACAACTCTGGAAACACCATATATTTT. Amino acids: CASREQDNSGNTIYF.

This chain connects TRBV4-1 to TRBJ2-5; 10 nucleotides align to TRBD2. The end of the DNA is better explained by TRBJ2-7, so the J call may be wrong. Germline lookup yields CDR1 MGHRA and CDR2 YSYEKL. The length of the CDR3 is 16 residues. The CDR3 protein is CASSQDASGGLYEQYF. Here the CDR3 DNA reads TGCGCCAGCAGCCAAGATGCTAGCGGGGGTCTCTACGAGCAGTACTTC.

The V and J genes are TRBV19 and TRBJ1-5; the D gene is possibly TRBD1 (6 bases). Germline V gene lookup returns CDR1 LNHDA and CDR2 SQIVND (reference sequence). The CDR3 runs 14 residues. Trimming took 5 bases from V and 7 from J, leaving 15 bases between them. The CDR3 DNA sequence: TGTGCCAGTAGTCGGGGGGCGGGGCGGCAGCCCCAGCATTTT. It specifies CASSRGAGRQPQHF.

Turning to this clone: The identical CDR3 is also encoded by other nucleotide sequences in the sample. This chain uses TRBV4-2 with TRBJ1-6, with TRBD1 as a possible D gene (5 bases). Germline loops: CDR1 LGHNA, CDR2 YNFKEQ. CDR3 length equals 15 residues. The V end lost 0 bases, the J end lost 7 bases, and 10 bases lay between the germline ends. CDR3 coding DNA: TGTGCCAGCAGCCAAGATCTGCAGGGAAATTCACCCCTCCACTTT. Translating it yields CASSQDLQGNSPLHF.

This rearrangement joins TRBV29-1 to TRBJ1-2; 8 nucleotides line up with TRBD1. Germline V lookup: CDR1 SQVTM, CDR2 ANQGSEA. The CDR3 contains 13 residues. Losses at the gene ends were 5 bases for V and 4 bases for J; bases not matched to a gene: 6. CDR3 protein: CSVPGTGPYGYTF. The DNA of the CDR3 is TGCAGCGTTCCGGGGACAGGCCCCTATGGCTACACCTTC. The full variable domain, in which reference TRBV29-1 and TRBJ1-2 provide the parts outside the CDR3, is SAVISQKPSRDICQRGTSLTIQCQVDSQVTMMFWYRQQPGQSLTLIATANQGSEATYESGFVIDKFPISRPNLTFSTLTVSNMSPEDSSIYLCSVPGTGPYGYTFGSGTRLTVV.

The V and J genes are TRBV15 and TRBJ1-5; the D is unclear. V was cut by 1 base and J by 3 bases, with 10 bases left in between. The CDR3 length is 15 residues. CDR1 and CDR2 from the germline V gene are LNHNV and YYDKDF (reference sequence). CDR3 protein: CATSRGSTNNQPQHF. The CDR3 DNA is TGTGCCACCAGCAGAGGCAGTACAAACAATCAGCCCCAGCATTTT.

DNA for the CDR3: TGTGCCAGCAGCGGCCCGGGACAGGCTAAATACAATGAGCAGTTCTTC. Its translation: CASSGPGQAKYNEQFF. The chain employs TRBV2 and TRBJ2-1; 8 nucleotides align to TRBD1. CDR1 and CDR2 (germline): SNHLY, FYNNEI. J gave up 4 bases and V 6 bases, and 11 bases lay outside the gene matches. This CDR3 spans 16 amino acids.

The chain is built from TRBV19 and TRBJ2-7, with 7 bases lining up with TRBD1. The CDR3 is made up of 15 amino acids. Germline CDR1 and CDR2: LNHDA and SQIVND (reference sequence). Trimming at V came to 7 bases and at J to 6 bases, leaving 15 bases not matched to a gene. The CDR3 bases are TGTGCCAGTACCATCGACACAAACCGGGACAGCGAGCAGTACTTC. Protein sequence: CASTIDTNRDSEQYF.

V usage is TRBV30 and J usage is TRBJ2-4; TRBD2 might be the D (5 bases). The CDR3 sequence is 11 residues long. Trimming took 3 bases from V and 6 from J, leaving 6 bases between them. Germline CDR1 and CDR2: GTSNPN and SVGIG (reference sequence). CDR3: CAWSGVNIQYF. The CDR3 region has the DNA TGTGCCTGGAGCGGGGTAAACATTCAGTACTTC.

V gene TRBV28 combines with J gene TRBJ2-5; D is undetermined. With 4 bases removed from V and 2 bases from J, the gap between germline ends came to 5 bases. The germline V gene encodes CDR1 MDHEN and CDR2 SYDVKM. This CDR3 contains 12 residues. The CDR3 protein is CASSSGQETQYF. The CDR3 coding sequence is TGTGCCAGCAGTTCCGGGCAAGAGACCCAGTACTTC.